One and the same sample provided the 23 T cell receptor beta chains below, sequenced in a study of T cells in Graves' hyperthyroidism and ophthalmopathy. Researchers amplified the TCR beta CDR3 regions from RNA transcripts. RT-PCR in the first round (using the HTBI primer set) targeted the TCR CDR3. TCRdb analysed the multiplex PCR reads with MiXCR anew, one entry per CDR3 protein. The sample contains around 400,000 distinct CDR3 sequences, roughly 15% of which appear only once. The specimen was blood. Receptors originate from a woman aged 60 to 75 with Graves' ophthalmopathy.

This clonotype has only a few counts. The rearrangement links TRBV7-9 to TRBJ2-1, with 13 bases fitting TRBD2. The germline V gene encodes CDR1 SEHNR and CDR2 FQNEAQ (reference sequence). The CDR3 covers 15 residues. V gave up 5 bases and J gave up 7 bases; unmatched junction bases: 5. CDR3 sequence: CASSERTSGRNEQFF. The CDR3 bases are TGTGCCAGCAGCGAGCGGACTAGCGGGAGAAATGAGCAGTTCTTC.

This chain joins TRBV9 and TRBJ1-2; D perhaps matches TRBD1 (5 bases). The CDR3 has 12 amino acids. Germline V gives CDR1 SGDLS, CDR2 YYNGEE. V lost 0 bases to trimming and J lost 6 bases, with 6 bases between them. The CDR3 is CASSVVGDGYTF. CDR3 DNA: TGTGCCAGCAGCGTAGTAGGGGATGGCTACACCTTC.

This clonotype has at least ten counts. This chain links TRBV28 with TRBJ2-7; D is undetermined. The CDR3 loop spans 15 amino acids. Germline CDR1 reads MDHEN; CDR2 reads SYDVKM. V lost 5 bases to trimming and J lost 0 bases, with 14 bases between them. The CDR3 loop is CASSRLRARSYEQYF. In DNA, the CDR3 is TGTGCCAGCAGTCGCTTAAGGGCCCGCTCCTACGAGCAGTACTTC.

This clonotype was observed at least ten times. The chain uses TRBV20-1 and TRBJ2-7; the D gene is possibly TRBD2 (5 bases). CDR1 DFQATT and CDR2 SNEGSKA come from the germline V gene (reference sequence). CDR3 length equals 15 residues. V gave up 0 bases and J gave up 6 bases, with 18 bases separating them. CDR3 DNA sequence: TGCAGTGCTAGAGATTTGCTAGCCCCAAAGGGCGAGCAGTACTTC. Translating gives CSARDLLAPKGEQYF.

The chain uses TRBV15 and TRBJ2-3; 7 bases agree with TRBD1. The CDR3 contains 15 residues. The germline CDR1 and CDR2 sequences are LNHNV and YYDKDF (reference sequence). The J segment lost 2 bases and the V segment lost 4 bases, leaving 6 bases of the junction unmatched. The CDR3: CATSNTGTATDTQYF. The CDR3 DNA follows: TGTGCCACCAGCAACACCGGGACAGCCACAGATACGCAGTATTTT.

In its sample, this clonotype was seen many times. The chain couples TRBV4-1 to TRBJ2-1; the D gene could be TRBD1 or TRBD2 (5 bases each). Trimming removed 4 bases at V and 8 bases at J, with 21 bases between. Per germline, CDR1 MGHRA and CDR2 YSYEKL. The CDR3 has 16 residues. The CDR3 region is CASSRQTTSSSHEQFF. The CDR3 nucleotides are TGCGCCAGCAGCCGACAGACTACTTCGTCGTCCCATGAGCAGTTCTTC.

The V gene is TRBV11-2, the J gene TRBJ2-1; TRBD1 matches 11 bases. Germline loops: CDR1 SGHAT, CDR2 FQNNGV. V shed 4 bases, J shed 1 base, and the junction held 3 bases outside the gene matches. This CDR3 is 16 amino acids long. CDR3 coding DNA: TGTGCCAGCAGCTCCGGGACAGGGGGTTCCTACAATGAGCAGTTCTTC. Translated, it gives CASSSGTGGSYNEQFF.

This clonotype was detected a few times. The chain uses TRBV2 and TRBJ1-6, with a weak D call TRBD1 (5 bases). Germline CDR1 reads SNHLY; CDR2 reads FYNNEI. V lost 4 bases and J 7 bases, leaving 14 bases between the germline ends. The CDR3 length is 15 residues. The chain's CDR3 is CASSASLGENSPLHF. CDR3 in DNA: TGTGCCAGCAGTGCGAGTCTGGGGGAAAATTCACCCCTCCACTTT.

The table lists this clonotype with many counts. The CDR3 sequence is CSATPAGTYTGELFF. CDR3 bases: TGCAGTGCTACCCCGGCGGGGACCTACACCGGGGAGCTGTTTTTT. V usage is TRBV20-1 and J usage is TRBJ2-2, with TRBD2 as a possible D gene (6 bases). The CDR3 length is 15 residues. The germline CDR1 and CDR2 sequences are DFQATT and SNEGSKA (reference sequence). V dropped 4 bases and J dropped 3 bases, with 15 bases sitting between them.

In its sample, this clonotype was seen a few times. The chain has TRBV24-1 and TRBJ2-1; 10 bases line up with TRBD1. Germline CDR1 and CDR2: KGHDR and SFDVKD. The CDR3 has 20 amino acids. V lost 2 bases to trimming and J lost 4 bases; unmatched junction nucleotides: 16. CDR3 amino acids: CATSDSTGTGATFGYNEQFF. DNA for the CDR3: TGTGCCACCAGTGATTCCACCGGGACAGGGGCAACATTCGGGTACAATGAGCAGTTCTTC.

The table lists this clonotype with a few counts. The DNA of the CDR3 is TGCAGCGCCCGGGGACTTGTGGATACGCAGTATTTT. This gives the protein CSARGLVDTQYF. The V gene is TRBV29-1, the J gene TRBJ2-3; weak D call: TRBD2 (6 bases). The V and J ends lost 7 bases and 6 bases respectively, with 14 bases between them. The germline CDR1 and CDR2 sequences are SQVTM and ANQGSEA. There are 12 residues in the CDR3.

The genes are TRBV20-1 and TRBJ2-7, with D perhaps matching TRBD2 (9 bases). The CDR3 extends over 18 amino acids. V was trimmed by 6 bases and J by 3 bases, leaving 30 bases between them. CDR1 DFQATT and CDR2 SNEGSKA come from the germline V gene (reference sequence). The DNA for the CDR3 is TGCAGTGCATTAACAGGGGGAGTGGCGGGAGGGCCTGGCTACGAGCAGTACTTC. Its translation is CSALTGGVAGGPGYEQYF.

This clonotype was seen just once. A much larger clone sits a single nucleotide away, making a read error possible. The V gene is TRBV18, the J gene TRBJ2-2, with D possibly being TRBD1 (6 bases). V lost 7 bases and J lost 5, with 14 bases in between. The germline CDR1 and CDR2 sequences are KGHSH and LQKENI. This CDR3 is 14 amino acids long. The CDR3 loop reads CASFPGVNTGELFF. The CDR3 coding sequence is TGTGCCAGCTTCCCAGGGGTGAATACCGGGGAGCTGTTTTTT. Combining the CDR3 with reference TRBV18 and TRBJ2-2 gives the whole variable domain NAGVMQNPRHLVRRRGQEARLRCSPMKGHSHVYWYRQLPEEGLKFMVYLQKENIIDESGMPKERFSAEFPKEGPSILRIQQVVRGDSAAYFCASFPGVNTGELFFGEGSRLTVL.

This clonotype has ten or more counts. The genes are TRBV7-2 and TRBJ2-7; D is undetermined. Germline V gives CDR1 SGHTA, CDR2 FQGNSA. The CDR3 covers 13 residues. V was clipped by 0 bases and J by 6 bases, with 9 bases between them. DNA of the CDR3: TGTGCCAGCAGCTTAGCCCCCGTGGGCGAGCAGTACTTC. Translating it yields CASSLAPVGEQYF.

This clonotype was picked up a small number of times. The rearrangement links TRBV3-1 to TRBJ2-3; D may be TRBD1 (6 bases). The CDR3 is 15 residues long. Trimming removed 1 base at V and 2 bases at J, with 10 bases between. Germline V gene sequence: CDR1 LGHDT, CDR2 YNNKEL (reference sequence). The CDR3 loop is CASSQAGTITDTQYF. The CDR3 bases are TGTGCCAGCAGCCAAGCCGGGACAATCACAGATACGCAGTATTTT.

This clonotype was picked up many times. The rearrangement links TRBV11-2 to TRBJ1-2, with D possibly matching TRBD1 (5 bases). Looked up from germline, CDR1 is SGHAT and CDR2 is FQNNGV. The V end lost 5 bases, the J end lost 6 bases, and 19 bases lay between the germline ends. This CDR3 has 15 amino acids. This CDR3 is CASSVGTHPSNGYTF. The CDR3 region has the DNA TGTGCCAGCAGCGTCGGGACTCATCCCTCCAATGGCTACACCTTC.

This clonotype was recorded at least ten times. The chain carries TRBV7-2 and TRBJ2-5; D gene ambiguous. The CDR3 is 14 residues long. Trimming removed 5 bases from V and 0 bases from J, with 10 bases in between. In germline, CDR1 is SGHTA, CDR2 FQGNSA. Written as DNA, the CDR3 is TGTGCCAGCAGCCAAGGGTCGTACCAAGAGACCCAGTACTTC. Translated, it gives CASSQGSYQETQYF.

To note about this clonotype: A much larger clone is a single base away; this may be a read error. The genes are TRBV9 and TRBJ2-1; possibly TRBD1 for D (6 bases). Trimming removed 3 bases at V and 8 bases at J, with 9 bases between. The germline V gene has CDR1 SGDLS and CDR2 YYNGEE. The CDR3 runs 12 residues. Here the CDR3 reads CASSEQGYEQFF. CDR3 DNA sequence: TGTGCCAGCAGCGAACAGGGCTATGAGCAGTTCTTC.

V and J are TRBV5-1 and TRBJ2-5; tentatively, D is TRBD2 (5 bases). Germline lookup yields CDR1 SGHRS and CDR2 YFSETQ. V lost 4 bases and J 1 base, leaving 8 bases between the germline ends. The CDR3 has 13 residues. The DNA of the CDR3 is TGCGCCAGCAGCGCCGCGGGCCAAGAGACCCAGTACTTC. Amino acid sequence: CASSAAGQETQYF.

This clonotype has at least ten counts. CDR3 nucleotide sequence: TGTGCCAGCAGCTTAGGAGGAGAGGCCAAGGGGGCTTTCTTT. This encodes CASSLGGEAKGAFF. This chain links TRBV7-3 with TRBJ1-1; a possible D gene is TRBD1 (5 bases). This CDR3 has 14 amino acids. The V gene's germline CDR1 is SGHTA and CDR2 FQGTGA. Trimming stripped 2 bases from V and 11 bases from J, with 18 bases between.

The chain is built from TRBV20-1 and TRBJ2-3, with 7 positions matching TRBD2. The germline V gene encodes CDR1 DFQATT and CDR2 SNEGSKA (reference sequence). This CDR3 has 13 amino acids. The junction had 6 bases not matched to a gene; V was cut back by 7 bases and J by 2 bases. CDR3 sequence: CSGRGLNTDTQYF. Here the CDR3 DNA reads TGCAGTGGGCGGGGGTTGAACACAGATACGCAGTATTTT.

This chain joins TRBV7-3 and TRBJ2-5; 15 positions match TRBD2. The V gene end was trimmed by 1 base and the J gene end by 3 bases; junction bases not matched to a gene: 6. Germline lookup yields CDR1 SGHTA and CDR2 FQGTGA. The CDR3 spans 18 residues. The CDR3: CASSLRGLAGGPEETQYF. For the CDR3, the DNA is TGTGCCAGCAGCTTAAGGGGACTAGCGGGAGGACCAGAAGAGACCCAGTACTTC.

The rearrangement links TRBV9 to TRBJ2-7; D tentatively fits TRBD1 or TRBD2 (5 bases each). V gave up 5 bases and J gave up 0 bases, with 9 bases separating them. Germline CDR1 is SGDLS and CDR2 is YYNGEE. The CDR3 is 13 residues long. CDR3 DNA: TGTGCCAGCAGGGGGGAAAACTCCTACGAGCAGTACTTC. Translating gives CASRGENSYEQYF.